This T cell receptor (beta chain) is drawn from a study of T cells in Graves' hyperthyroidism and ophthalmopathy. This CDR3 has 15 residues. V lost 3 bases, J lost 4 bases, and 11 bases stayed unmatched. CDR1 DFQATT and CDR2 SNEGSKA come from the germline V gene (reference sequence). This clonotype was counted at least ten times. RNA transcripts served as the template for amplifying TCR beta CDR3 regions. The HTBI primer set was used in a first-round RT-PCR of the TCR CDR3. Each CDR3 protein is one row after TCRdb ran MiXCR on the multiplex PCR reads. The sample holds about 610,000 distinct CDR3 sequences, about 14% seen once.

This sequence originates from a woman in her 40s with Graves' ophthalmopathy. Sequenced: blood. The J gene is TRBJ2-7, the V gene TRBV20-1; 8 nucleotides agree with TRBD1. CDR3 sequence (DNA): TGCAGTGCTAGTGCTACCGGGACAGGAATTTACGAGCAGTACTTC. It specifies CSASATGTGIYEQYF.